The subject of this entry is one TCR beta chain. Its matching antigen is unknown. Primers included in the PCR were 60 Vbeta and 13 Jbeta primers. The method was immunoSEQ multiplex PCR; TCRdb's version includes in-frame clones alone and lacks a portion of them. The sample lists some 48,000 clones; less than 85% were seen once. The sample comes from a study of cytomegalovirus exposure and HLA in healthy donors. Broader study findings: In a later analysis, a genetic analysis reported fewer productive-TCR N-insertions in an Asian-associated ancestry cluster than the cohort average.

Material: PBMCs. This clonotype was obtained from a man younger than 40 in good health and CMV-seropositive.

The CDR3 here is CASSSTAGSPLHF. In nucleotides, the CDR3 is TGTGCCAGCAGTTCTACCGCAGGGTCACCCCTCCACTTT. The V gene is TRBV5-4, the J gene TRBJ1-6; D perhaps matches TRBD1 (5 bases). V dropped 5 bases and J dropped 10 bases, with 13 bases sitting between them. This CDR3 spans 13 amino acids. CDR1 and CDR2 (germline): SGHNT, YYREEE (reference sequence).